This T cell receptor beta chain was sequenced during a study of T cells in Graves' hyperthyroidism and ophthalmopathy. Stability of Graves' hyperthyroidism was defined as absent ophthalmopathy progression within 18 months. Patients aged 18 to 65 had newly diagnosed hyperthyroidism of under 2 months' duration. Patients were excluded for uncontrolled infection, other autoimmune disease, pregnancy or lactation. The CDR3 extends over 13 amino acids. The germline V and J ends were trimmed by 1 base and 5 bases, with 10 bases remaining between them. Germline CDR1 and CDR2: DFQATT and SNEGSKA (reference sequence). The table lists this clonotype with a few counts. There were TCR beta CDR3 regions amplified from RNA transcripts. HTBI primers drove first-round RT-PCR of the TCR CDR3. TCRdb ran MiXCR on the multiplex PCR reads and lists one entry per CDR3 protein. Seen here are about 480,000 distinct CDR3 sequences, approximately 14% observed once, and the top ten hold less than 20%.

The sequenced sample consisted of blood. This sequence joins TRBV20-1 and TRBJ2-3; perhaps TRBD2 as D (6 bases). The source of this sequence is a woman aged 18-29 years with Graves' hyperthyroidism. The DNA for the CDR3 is TGCAGTGCTAGAGCCAGGAGGGTAGATACGCAGTATTTT. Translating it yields CSARARRVDTQYF.